This T cell receptor (beta chain) emerged from a study of shared clonotypes between healthy human individuals. This clone came up a few times. Assay used: immunoSEQ multiplex PCR; TCRdb lists only in-frame clones, some missing. This sample has 450,000 to 550,000 clones, with around 79% found just once. Trimming stripped 3 bases from V and 2 bases from J, with 11 bases between. The length of the CDR3 is 15 residues. Germline loops: CDR1 SGHTA, CDR2 FQGNSA. The source material was PBMCs. The receptor's source is a woman in her thirties or forties in good health. Some clones in this sample may be carry-over from other donors' samples. V and J are TRBV7-2 and TRBJ2-1; no clear D gene. CDR3 coding DNA: TGTGCCAGCAGCTTGTGGTCGAATCCCTACAATGAGCAGTTCTTC. Protein: CASSLWSNPYNEQFF.